This entry concerns a single T cell receptor (beta chain). Its antigen remains unknown. The CDR3 runs 14 residues. V was cut by 6 bases and J by 3 bases, with 15 bases left in between. CDR1 MNHEY and CDR2 SMNVEV come from the germline V gene (reference sequence). It was template switching that added a universal primer site, and there were unique molecular identifiers on the cDNA. TCRdb reprocessed the 5' RACE reads via MiXCR and lists one record per CDR3 protein. This sample has some 270,000 distinct CDR3 sequences, with roughly 8% found just once. This entry comes from a study of identical twins. Findings of the study overall: It was possible that invariant MAIT and iNKT cells partly confounded the zero-insertion analyses. Out-of-frame beta sequences exhibited a weaker degree of excess twin sharing.

The sample was also linked to a second study, of yellow fever vaccine responses in identical twins.

The sequencing sample was made of CD8+ T cells sorted from blood. The genes are TRBV27 and TRBJ2-7, with no clear D. The source of this sequence is a woman between 18 and 29 years old in good health. In DNA form, the CDR3 reads TGTGCCAGCAGAGAGACTGGATTCCTCTACGAGCAGTACTTC. This sequence encodes CASRETGFLYEQYF.